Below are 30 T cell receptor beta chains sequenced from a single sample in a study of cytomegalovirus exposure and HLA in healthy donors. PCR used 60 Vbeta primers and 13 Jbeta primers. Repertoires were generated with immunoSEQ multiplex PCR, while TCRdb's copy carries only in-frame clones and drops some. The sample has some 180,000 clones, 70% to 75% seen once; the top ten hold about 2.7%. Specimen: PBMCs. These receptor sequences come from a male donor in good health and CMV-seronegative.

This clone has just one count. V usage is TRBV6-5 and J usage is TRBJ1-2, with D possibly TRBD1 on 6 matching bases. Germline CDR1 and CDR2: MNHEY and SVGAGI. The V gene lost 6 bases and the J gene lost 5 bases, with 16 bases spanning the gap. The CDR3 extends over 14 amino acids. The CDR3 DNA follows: TGTGCCAGCAGGAGGGACACTTCTACGTATGGCTACACCTTC. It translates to CASRRDTSTYGYTF.

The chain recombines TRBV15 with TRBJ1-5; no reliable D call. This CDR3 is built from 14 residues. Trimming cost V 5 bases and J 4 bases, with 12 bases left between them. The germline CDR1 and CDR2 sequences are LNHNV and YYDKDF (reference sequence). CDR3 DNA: TGTGCCACCAGCTATAACACGCTGAATCAGCCCCAGCATTTT. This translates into CATSYNTLNQPQHF.

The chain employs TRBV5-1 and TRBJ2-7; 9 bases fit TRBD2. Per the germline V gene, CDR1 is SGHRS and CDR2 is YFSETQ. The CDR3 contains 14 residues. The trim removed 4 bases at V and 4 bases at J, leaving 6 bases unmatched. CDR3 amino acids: CASSKGTSPYEQYF. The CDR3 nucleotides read TGCGCCAGCAGCAAAGGGACTAGCCCGTACGAGCAGTACTTC.

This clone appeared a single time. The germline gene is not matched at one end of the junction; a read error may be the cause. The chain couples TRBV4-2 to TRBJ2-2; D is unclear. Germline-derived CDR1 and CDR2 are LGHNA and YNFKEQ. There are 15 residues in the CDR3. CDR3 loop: CASNQLTLNTGELFF. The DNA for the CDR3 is TGTGCCAGCAACCAACTGACTCTAAACACCGGGGAGCTGTTTTTT.

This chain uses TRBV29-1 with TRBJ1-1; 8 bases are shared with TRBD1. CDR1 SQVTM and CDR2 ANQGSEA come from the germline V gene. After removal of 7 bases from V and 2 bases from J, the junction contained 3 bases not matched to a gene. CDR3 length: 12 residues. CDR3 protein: CSGGQGNTEAFF. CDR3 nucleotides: TGCAGCGGCGGACAGGGTAACACTGAAGCTTTCTTT.

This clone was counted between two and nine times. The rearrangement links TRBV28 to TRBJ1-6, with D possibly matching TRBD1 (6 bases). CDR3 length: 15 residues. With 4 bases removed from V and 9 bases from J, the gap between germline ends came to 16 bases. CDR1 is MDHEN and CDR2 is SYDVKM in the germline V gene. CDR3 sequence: CASSSPAGGRSPLHF. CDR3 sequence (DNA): TGTGCCAGCAGTTCGCCAGCGGGGGGCCGTTCACCCCTCCACTTT.

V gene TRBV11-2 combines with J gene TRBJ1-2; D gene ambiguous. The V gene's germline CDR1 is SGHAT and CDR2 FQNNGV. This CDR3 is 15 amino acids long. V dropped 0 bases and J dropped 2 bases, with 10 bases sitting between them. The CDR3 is CASSLDRTANYGYTF. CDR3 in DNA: TGTGCCAGCAGCTTAGATCGCACAGCCAACTATGGCTACACCTTC. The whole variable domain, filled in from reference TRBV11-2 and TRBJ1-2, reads EAGVAQSPRYKIIEKRQSVAFWCNPISGHATLYWYQQILGQGPKLLIQFQNNGVVDDSQLPKDRFSAERLKGVDSTLKIQPAKLEDSAVYLCASSLDRTANYGYTFGSGTRLTVV.

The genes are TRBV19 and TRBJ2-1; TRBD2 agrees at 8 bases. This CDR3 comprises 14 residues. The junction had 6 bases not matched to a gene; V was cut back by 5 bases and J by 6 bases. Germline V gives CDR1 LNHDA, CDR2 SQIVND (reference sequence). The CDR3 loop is CASSSRLAINEQFF. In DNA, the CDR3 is TGTGCCAGTAGTTCTCGACTAGCGATCAATGAGCAGTTCTTC.

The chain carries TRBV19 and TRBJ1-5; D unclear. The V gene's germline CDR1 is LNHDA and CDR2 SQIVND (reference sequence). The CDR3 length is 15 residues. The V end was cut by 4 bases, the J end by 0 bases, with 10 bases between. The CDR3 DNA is TGTGCCAGTAGTACCACGGGGATTAGCAATCAGCCCCAGCATTTT. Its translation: CASSTTGISNQPQHF. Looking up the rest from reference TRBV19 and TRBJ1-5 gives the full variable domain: DGGITQSPKYLFRKEGQNVTLSCEQNLNHDAMYWYRQDPGQGLRLIYYSQIVNDFQKGDIAEGYSVSREKKESFPLTVTSAQKNPTAFYLCASSTTGISNQPQHFGDGTRLSIL.

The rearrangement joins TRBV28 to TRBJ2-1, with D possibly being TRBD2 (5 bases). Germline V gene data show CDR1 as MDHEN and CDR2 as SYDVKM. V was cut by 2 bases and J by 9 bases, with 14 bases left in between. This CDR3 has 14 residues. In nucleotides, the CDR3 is TGTGCCAGCAGTTTACTCCTAGCCCGGGGTGAGCAGTTCTTC. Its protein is CASSLLLARGEQFF.

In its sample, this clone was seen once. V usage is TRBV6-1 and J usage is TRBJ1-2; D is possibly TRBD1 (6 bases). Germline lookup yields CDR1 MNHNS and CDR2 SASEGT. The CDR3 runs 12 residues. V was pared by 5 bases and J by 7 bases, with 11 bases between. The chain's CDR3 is CASSSQGSGYTF. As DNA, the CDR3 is TGTGCCAGCAGTTCGCAGGGGAGTGGCTACACCTTC.

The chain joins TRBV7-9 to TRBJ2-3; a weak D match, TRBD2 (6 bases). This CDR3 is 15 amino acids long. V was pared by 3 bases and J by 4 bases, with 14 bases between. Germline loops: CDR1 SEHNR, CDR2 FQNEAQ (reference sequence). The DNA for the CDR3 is TGTGCCAGCAGCTTTCCCAGGGAGGCATCAGATACGCAGTATTTT. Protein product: CASSFPREASDTQYF.

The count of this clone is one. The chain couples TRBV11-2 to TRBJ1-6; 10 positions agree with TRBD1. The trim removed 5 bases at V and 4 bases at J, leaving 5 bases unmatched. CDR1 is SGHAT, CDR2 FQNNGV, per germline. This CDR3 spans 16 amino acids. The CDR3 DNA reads TGTGCCAGCAGCCGGACGGGACAGGGGTATAATTCACCCCTCCACTTT. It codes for CASSRTGQGYNSPLHF.

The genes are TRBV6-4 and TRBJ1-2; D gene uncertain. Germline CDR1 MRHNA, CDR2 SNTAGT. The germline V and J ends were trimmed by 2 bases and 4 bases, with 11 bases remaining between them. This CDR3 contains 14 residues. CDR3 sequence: CASSDGSGPYGYTF. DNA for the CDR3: TGTGCCAGCAGTGACGGGTCAGGTCCCTATGGCTACACCTTC.

The CDR3 DNA is TGTGCCAGCAGTTACGCTAACAGGGGCAGCAATCAGCCCCAGCATTTT. Translating gives CASSYANRGSNQPQHF. The rearrangement joins TRBV6-6 to TRBJ1-5, with 7 bases that match TRBD1. With 2 bases clipped from V and 1 base from J, the junction kept 5 bases outside the gene matches. The germline CDR1 and CDR2 sequences are MNHNY and SVGAGI (reference sequence). This CDR3 has 16 amino acids.

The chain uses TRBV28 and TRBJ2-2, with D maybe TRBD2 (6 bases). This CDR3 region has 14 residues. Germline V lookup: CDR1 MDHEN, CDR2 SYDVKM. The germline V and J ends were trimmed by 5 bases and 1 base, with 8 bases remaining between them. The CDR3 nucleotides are TGTGCCAGCAGTGCGGGGCAGAACACCGGGGAGCTGTTTTTT. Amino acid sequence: CASSAGQNTGELFF.

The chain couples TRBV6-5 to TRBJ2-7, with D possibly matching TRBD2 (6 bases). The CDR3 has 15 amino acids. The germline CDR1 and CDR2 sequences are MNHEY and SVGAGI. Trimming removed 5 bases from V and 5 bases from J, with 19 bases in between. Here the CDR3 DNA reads TGTGCCAGCAGTGCCTCGTTGACTAGTCTCCACGAGCAGTACTTC. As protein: CASSASLTSLHEQYF.

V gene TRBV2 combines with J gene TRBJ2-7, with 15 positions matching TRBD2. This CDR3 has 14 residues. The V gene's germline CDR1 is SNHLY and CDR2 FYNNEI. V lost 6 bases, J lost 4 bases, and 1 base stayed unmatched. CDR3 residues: CASRGLAGGYEQYF. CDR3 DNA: TGTGCCAGCAGGGGACTAGCGGGAGGTTACGAGCAGTACTTC.

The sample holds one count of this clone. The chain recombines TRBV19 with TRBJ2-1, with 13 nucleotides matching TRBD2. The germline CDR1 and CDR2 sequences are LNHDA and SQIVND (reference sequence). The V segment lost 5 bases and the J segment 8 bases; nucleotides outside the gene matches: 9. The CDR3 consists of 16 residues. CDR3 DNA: TGTGCCAGTAGTGCGGGGACTAGCGGGGATAAAGATGAGCAGTTCTTC. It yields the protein CASSAGTSGDKDEQFF.

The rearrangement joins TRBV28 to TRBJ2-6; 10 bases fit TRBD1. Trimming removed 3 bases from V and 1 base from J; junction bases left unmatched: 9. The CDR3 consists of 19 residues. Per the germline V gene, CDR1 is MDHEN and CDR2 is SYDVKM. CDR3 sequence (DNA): TGTGCCAGCAGTTTTTCTCGACAGGGGGCGAGGTCTGGGGCCAACGTCCTGACTTTC. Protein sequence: CASSFSRQGARSGANVLTF.

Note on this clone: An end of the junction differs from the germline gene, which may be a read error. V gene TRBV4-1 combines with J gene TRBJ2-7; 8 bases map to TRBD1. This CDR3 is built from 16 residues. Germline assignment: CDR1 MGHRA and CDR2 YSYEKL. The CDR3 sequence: CASSQAEGQASYGQYF. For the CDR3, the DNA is TGCGCCAGCAGCCAAGCCGAGGGACAGGCATCCTACGGGCAGTACTTC.

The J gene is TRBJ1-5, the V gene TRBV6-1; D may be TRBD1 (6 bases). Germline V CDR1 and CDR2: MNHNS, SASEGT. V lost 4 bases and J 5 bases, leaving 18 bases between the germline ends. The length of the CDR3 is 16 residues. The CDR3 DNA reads TGTGCCAGCAGTGCCGAACAGGGTTTTTATGATCAGCCCCAGCATTTT. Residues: CASSAEQGFYDQPQHF.

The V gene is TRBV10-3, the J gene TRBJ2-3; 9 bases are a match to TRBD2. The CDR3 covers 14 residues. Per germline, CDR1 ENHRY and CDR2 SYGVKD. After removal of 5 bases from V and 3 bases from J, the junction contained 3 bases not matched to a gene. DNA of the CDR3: TGTGCCATCAGTCTGCGGGAGGGTACAGATACGCAGTATTTT. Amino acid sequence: CAISLREGTDTQYF.

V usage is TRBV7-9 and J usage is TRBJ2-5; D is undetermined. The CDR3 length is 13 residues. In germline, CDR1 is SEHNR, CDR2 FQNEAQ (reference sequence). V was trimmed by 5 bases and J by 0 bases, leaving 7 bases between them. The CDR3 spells CASSPYYQETQYF. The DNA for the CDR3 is TGTGCCAGCAGCCCCTATTACCAAGAGACCCAGTACTTC.

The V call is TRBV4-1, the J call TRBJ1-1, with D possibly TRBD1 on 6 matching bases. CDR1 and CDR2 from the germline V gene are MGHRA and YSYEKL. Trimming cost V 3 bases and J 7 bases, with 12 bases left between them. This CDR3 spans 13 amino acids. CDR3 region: CASSQGAYDEAFF. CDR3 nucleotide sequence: TGCGCCAGCAGCCAGGGGGCATACGATGAAGCTTTCTTT.

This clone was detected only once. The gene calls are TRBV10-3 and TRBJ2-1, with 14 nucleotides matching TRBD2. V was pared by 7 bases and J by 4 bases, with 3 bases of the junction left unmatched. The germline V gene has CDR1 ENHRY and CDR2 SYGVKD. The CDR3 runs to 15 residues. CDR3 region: CAIKGTSGRYNEQFF. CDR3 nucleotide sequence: TGTGCCATCAAAGGGACTAGCGGGAGATACAATGAGCAGTTCTTC.

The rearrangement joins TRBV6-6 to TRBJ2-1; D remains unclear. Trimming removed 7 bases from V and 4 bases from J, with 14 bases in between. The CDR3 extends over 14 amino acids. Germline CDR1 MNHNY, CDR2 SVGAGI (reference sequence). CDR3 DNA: TGTGCCAGCACCCGATTAGCCGGGTACAATGAGCAGTTCTTC. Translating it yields CASTRLAGYNEQFF.

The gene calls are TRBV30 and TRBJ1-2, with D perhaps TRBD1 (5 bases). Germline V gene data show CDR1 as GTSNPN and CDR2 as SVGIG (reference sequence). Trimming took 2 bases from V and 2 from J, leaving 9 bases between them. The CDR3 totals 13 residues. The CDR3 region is CAWSQGSNYGYTF. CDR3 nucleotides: TGTGCCTGGAGTCAGGGTAGCAACTATGGCTACACCTTC.

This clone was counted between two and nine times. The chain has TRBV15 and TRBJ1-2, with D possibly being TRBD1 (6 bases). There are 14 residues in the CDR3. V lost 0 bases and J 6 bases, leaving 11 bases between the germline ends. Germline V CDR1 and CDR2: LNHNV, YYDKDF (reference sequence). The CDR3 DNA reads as TGTGCCACCAGCAGAGATAAACAGGGTAATGGCTACACCTTC. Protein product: CATSRDKQGNGYTF.

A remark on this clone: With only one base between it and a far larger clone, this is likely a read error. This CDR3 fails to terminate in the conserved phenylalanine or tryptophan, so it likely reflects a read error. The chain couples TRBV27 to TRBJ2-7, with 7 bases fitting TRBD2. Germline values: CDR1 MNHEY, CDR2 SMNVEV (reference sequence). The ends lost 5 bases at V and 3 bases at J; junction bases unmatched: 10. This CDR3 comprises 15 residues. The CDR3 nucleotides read TGTGCCAGCAGTCCCCAACTAGCGAGCCACTACGAGCAGTACCTC. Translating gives CASSPQLASHYEQYL.